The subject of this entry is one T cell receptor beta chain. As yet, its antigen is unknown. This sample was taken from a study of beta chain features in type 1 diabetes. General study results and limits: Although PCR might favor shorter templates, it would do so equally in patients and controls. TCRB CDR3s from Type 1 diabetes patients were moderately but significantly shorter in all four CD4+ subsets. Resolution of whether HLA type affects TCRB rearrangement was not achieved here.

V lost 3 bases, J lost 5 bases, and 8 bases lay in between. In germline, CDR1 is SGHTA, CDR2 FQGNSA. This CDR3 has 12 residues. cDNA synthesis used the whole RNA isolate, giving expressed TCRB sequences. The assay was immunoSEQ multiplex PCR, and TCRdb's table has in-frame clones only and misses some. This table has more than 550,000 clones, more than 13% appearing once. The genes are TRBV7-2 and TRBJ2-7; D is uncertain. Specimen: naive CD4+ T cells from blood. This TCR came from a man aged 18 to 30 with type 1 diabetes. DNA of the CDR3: TGTGCCAGCAGCTTCCCCCGGGACGAGCAGTACTTC. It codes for CASSFPRDEQYF.